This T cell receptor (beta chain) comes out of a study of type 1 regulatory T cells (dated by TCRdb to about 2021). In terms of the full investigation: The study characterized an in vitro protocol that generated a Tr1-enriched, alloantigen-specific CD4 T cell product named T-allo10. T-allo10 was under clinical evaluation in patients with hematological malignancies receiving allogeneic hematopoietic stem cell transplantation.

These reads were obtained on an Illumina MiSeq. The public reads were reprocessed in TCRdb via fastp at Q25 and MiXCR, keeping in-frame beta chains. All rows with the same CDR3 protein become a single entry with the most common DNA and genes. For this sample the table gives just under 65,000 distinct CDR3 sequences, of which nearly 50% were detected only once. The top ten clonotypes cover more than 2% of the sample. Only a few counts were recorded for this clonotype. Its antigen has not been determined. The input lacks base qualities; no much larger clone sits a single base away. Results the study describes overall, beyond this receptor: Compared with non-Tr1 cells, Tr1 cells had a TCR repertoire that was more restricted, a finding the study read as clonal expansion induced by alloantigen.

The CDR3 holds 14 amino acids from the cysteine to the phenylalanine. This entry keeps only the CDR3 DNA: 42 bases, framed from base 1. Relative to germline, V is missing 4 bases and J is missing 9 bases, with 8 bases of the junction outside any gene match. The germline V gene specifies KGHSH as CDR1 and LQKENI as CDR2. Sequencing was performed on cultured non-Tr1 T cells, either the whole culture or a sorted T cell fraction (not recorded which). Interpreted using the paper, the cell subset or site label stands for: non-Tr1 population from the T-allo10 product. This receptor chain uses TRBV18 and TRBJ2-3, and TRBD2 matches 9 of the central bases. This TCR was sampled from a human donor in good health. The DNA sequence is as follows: TGTGCCAGCTCACAATCACTAAGCGGGGGGACGCAGTATTTT. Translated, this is CASSQSLSGGTQYF.